This section outlines one T cell receptor (beta chain) sequence together with its context. Its antigen is unidentified. This sample is drawn from a study of cytomegalovirus exposure and HLA in healthy donors. Study observations and caveats: Three CMV-associated chains proved CMV antigen-specific in vitro. The study found most TCR sequences rare, yet found some public TCRs in many donors.

Generated by immunoSEQ multiplex PCR, the TCRdb table keeps only in-frame clones and is missing some. This sample yields about 110,000 clones, of which 70% to 85% are seen a single time; approximately 2.9% belongs to the top ten. The V end lost 5 bases, the J end lost 3 bases, and 17 bases lay between the germline ends. This CDR3 has 16 amino acids. Germline V gene lookup returns CDR1 MDHEN and CDR2 SYDVKM. The sample comprised PBMCs. The sequence came from a woman under 30 in good health and CMV-seronegative. This rearrangement joins TRBV28 to TRBJ1-5, with a tentative D call TRBD1 (5 bases). The CDR3 DNA is TGTGCCAGCAGTATTGGAGGGGCGAAAGTCAATCAGCCCCAGCATTTT. Protein sequence: CASSIGGAKVNQPQHF.